Sequencing of this T cell receptor (beta chain) was carried out in a study of CD8 T cells in ankylosing spondylitis. This clonotype has a count of ten or more. As yet, its antigen is unknown. Findings and caveats of the study: Reports of some motif variants in reactive arthritis synovial fluid and blood predate this one. Clones linked to the disease showed a CD8+ phenotype. They occurred at relatively low frequencies in peripheral blood.

Preparation of TCR beta libraries was done by quantitative 5'-RACE with molecular barcodes. Each CDR3 protein gets one entry after TCRdb re-called the 5' RACE reads with MiXCR. The sample has under 300,000 distinct CDR3 sequences; roughly a tenth are singletons. Material for sequencing was blood, either unsorted or a sorted T cell fraction (not recorded which). This clonotype was sampled from a male donor with ankylosing spondylitis or in good health (not recorded which).

The CDR3 DNA sequence: TGCGCCAGCAGTGAGAGGCTATGGTCGGGTGAGCAGTTCTTC. This codes for CASSERLWSGEQFF. The chain recombines TRBV10-1 with TRBJ2-1; D not certain. The germline V gene has CDR1 WNHNN and CDR2 SYGVQD (reference sequence). The CDR3 covers 14 residues. Deletions cut 2 bases from V and 9 bases from J, with 14 bases between.